This T cell receptor beta chain comes out of a study of blood T cells in healthy people across ages. Findings and caveats of the study: For the donors, CMV status was unknown and possibly confounded expanded clonotype changes.

It was with a sample-barcoded 5' primer and a J-beta primer mix that a second PCR of roughly 7 to 12 cycles was run. A tag from a template-switch adaptor with 12 random nucleotides marked each cDNA molecule. TCRdb processed the 5' RACE reads anew with MiXCR; each CDR3 protein has one entry. The table includes 1.4 million to 1.5 million distinct CDR3 sequences, roughly 40% detected once. On this clonotype itself: Its antigen is undetermined.

The CDR3 covers 17 residues. Looked up from germline, CDR1 is LGHDT and CDR2 is YNNKEL (reference sequence). Trimming at V came to 2 bases and at J to 4 bases, leaving 11 bases not matched to a gene. A minimum of 5 micrograms of total RNA was extracted per sample. This TCR came from a woman in her late teens or twenties in good health. V usage is TRBV3-1 and J usage is TRBJ2-1, with TRBD2 matching over 7 bases. Sequencing was performed on blood. CDR3 amino acids: CASSQRVGLAAYNEQFF. CDR3 nucleotide sequence: TGTGCCAGCAGCCAAAGGGTAGGGCTAGCGGCTTACAATGAGCAGTTCTTC.